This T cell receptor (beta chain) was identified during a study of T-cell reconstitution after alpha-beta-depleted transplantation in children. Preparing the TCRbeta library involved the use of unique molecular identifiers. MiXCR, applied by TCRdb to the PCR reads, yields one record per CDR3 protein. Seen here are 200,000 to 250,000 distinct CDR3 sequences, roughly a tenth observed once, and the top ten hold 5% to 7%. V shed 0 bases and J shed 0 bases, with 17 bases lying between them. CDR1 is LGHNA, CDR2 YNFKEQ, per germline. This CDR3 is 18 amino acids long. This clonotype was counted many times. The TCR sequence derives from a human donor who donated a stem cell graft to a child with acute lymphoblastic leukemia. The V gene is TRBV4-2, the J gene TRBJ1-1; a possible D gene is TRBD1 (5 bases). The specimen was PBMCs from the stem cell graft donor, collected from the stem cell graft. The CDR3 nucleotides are TGTGCCAGCAGCCAAGAACCAGGGTCGGGAGCCCTGAACACTGAAGCTTTCTTT. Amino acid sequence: CASSQEPGSGALNTEAFF.